Each of the 29 T cell receptor beta chains below was sequenced from the same sample in a study of cytotoxic CD8 clonotypes in ibrutinib-treated CLL. TCRdb's table, derived via immunoSEQ multiplex PCR, lists solely in-frame clones and lacks some. The table has about 140,000 clones, 70% to 80% seen once. Sequenced material: PBMCs, taken after 12 months of ibrutinib treatment. Every receptor here comes from a human donor with chronic lymphocytic leukemia.

J is TRBJ2-2 and V is TRBV9; 10 bases are a match to TRBD2. Trimming took 3 bases from V and 6 from J; bases not matched to a gene: 8. This CDR3 is 16 amino acids long. Germline V gene lookup returns CDR1 SGDLS and CDR2 YYNGEE. CDR3 sequence: CASSGFSGGPAGELFF. The CDR3 DNA is TGTGCCAGCAGCGGATTTAGCGGGGGGCCCGCCGGGGAGCTGTTTTTT.

V usage is TRBV11-3 and J usage is TRBJ2-1; 14 bases match TRBD2. Per germline, CDR1 SGHNT and CDR2 YENEEA. The CDR3 is 19 residues long. The V segment lost 5 bases and the J segment 7 bases; nucleotides outside the gene matches: 16. The CDR3 region is CASSTQTSGRAWKTNEQFF. The CDR3 DNA reads TGTGCCAGCAGCACACAGACTAGCGGGAGGGCCTGGAAGACGAATGAGCAGTTCTTC.

The chain links TRBV30 to TRBJ2-2, with D tentatively TRBD1 or TRBD2 (5 bases each). This CDR3 has 14 amino acids. Between the trimmed V and J ends, which lost 3 bases and 4 bases, there was a span of 12 bases. The germline V gene encodes CDR1 GTSNPN and CDR2 SVGIG (reference sequence). The chain's CDR3 is CAWRWGPSTGELFF. The CDR3 DNA reads as TGTGCCTGGAGGTGGGGACCCAGCACCGGGGAGCTGTTTTTT. The full variable domain, with the rest looked up from reference TRBV30 and TRBJ2-2, is SQTIHQWPATLVQPVGSPLSLECTVEGTSNPNLYWYRQAAGRGLQLLFYSVGIGQISSEVPQNLSASRPQDRQFILSSKKLLLSDSGFYLCAWRWGPSTGELFFGEGSRLTVL.

The chain has TRBV7-2 and TRBJ2-2; TRBD1 matches 8 bases. CDR1 is SGHTA and CDR2 is FQGNSA in the germline V gene. The V segment lost 3 bases and the J segment 0 bases; nucleotides outside the gene matches: 0. There are 15 residues in the CDR3. CDR3 sequence (DNA): TGTGCCAGCAGCTTGGACAGGGCGAACACCGGGGAGCTGTTTTTT. As protein: CASSLDRANTGELFF.

The CDR3 DNA reads as TGTGCCAGCAGCTTATTACCACCGACTAACACTGAAGCTTTCTTT. It encodes CASSLLPPTNTEAFF. The V gene is TRBV11-2, the J gene TRBJ1-1, with no clear D. Germline V CDR1 and CDR2: SGHAT, FQNNGV. V shed 2 bases and J shed 2 bases, with 12 bases lying between them. This CDR3 has 15 amino acids.

V and J are TRBV7-2 and TRBJ2-5; D remains unclear. CDR1 SGHTA and CDR2 FQGNSA come from the germline V gene. The CDR3 runs to 13 residues. Deletions cut 2 bases from V and 1 base from J, with 5 bases between. The CDR3 region is CASSLQSQETQYF. CDR3 nucleotides: TGTGCCAGCAGCTTACAGTCCCAAGAGACCCAGTACTTC.

The chain uses TRBV2 and TRBJ2-5, with D unresolved. The CDR3 runs to 14 residues. Trimming took off 3 bases at V and 6 bases at J, with 14 bases between the two ends. Germline CDR1 SNHLY, CDR2 FYNNEI. CDR3 coding DNA: TGTGCCAGCAGTGACTTGGGCCCACCCCAGACCCAGTACTTC. As protein: CASSDLGPPQTQYF. Full variable domain (remainder filled in from reference TRBV2 and TRBJ2-5): EPEVTQTPSHQVTQMGQEVILRCVPISNHLYFYWYRQILGQKVEFLVSFYNNEISEKSEIFDDQFSVERPDGSNFTLKIRSTKLEDSAMYFCASSDLGPPQTQYFGPGTRLLVL.

The chain links TRBV7-6 to TRBJ2-7; D remains ambiguous. Germline loops: CDR1 SGHVS, CDR2 FNYEAQ. V was cut by 1 base and J by 4 bases, with 11 bases left in between. This CDR3 is 14 amino acids long. CDR3 region: CASSLGAGEYEQYF. For the CDR3, the DNA is TGTGCCAGCAGCTTAGGTGCAGGTGAATACGAGCAGTACTTC.

The V and J genes are TRBV6-1 and TRBJ1-5; 8 bases are a match to TRBD1. The CDR3 covers 13 residues. With V trimmed by 6 bases and J by 5 bases, 3 bases remained unmatched. From germline, CDR1 is MNHNS and CDR2 SASEGT. The CDR3 region is CASSKDRDQPQHF. For the CDR3, the DNA is TGTGCCAGCAGCAAGGACAGGGATCAGCCCCAGCATTTT.

J is TRBJ2-1 and V is TRBV5-6; no clear D gene. The CDR3 sequence is 16 residues long. Looked up from germline, CDR1 is SGHDT and CDR2 is YYEEEE. V lost 1 base, J lost 0 bases, and 11 bases lay in between. Here the CDR3 reads CASSLLSVSSYNEQFF. The CDR3 nucleotides are TGTGCCAGCAGCTTGTTGTCGGTTAGCTCCTACAATGAGCAGTTCTTC.

In this sample, this clone turned up once. The chain recombines TRBV14 with TRBJ1-1, with D possibly being TRBD1 (5 bases). The V end was cut by 5 bases, the J end by 4 bases, with 14 bases between. Looked up from germline, CDR1 is SGHDN and CDR2 is FVKESK. CDR3 size: 14 residues. The CDR3 sequence: CASSLGVEVTEAFF. CDR3 in DNA: TGTGCCAGCAGCTTAGGGGTGGAGGTCACTGAAGCTTTCTTT.

This chain uses TRBV15 with TRBJ1-2, with D unresolved. The germline V gene has CDR1 LNHNV and CDR2 YYDKDF (reference sequence). Trimming left V 0 bases short and J 0 bases short, with 5 bases between. This CDR3 contains 14 residues. The CDR3 DNA reads TGTGCCACCAGCAGAGAGATGTCTAACTATGGCTACACCTTC. It encodes CATSREMSNYGYTF.

The chain combines TRBV11-3 with TRBJ2-7; D unresolved. This CDR3 is built from 14 residues. V was pared by 7 bases and J by 0 bases, with 13 bases between. Germline V gives CDR1 SGHNT, CDR2 YENEEA. The DNA of the CDR3 is TGTGCCAGCACGTTTGCAGGTCTCTCCTACGAGCAGTACTTC. This translates into CASTFAGLSYEQYF.

This CDR3 is CASSLTPSYEQYF. The DNA of the CDR3 is TGTGCCAGCAGTTTAACCCCCTCCTACGAGCAGTACTTC. This chain links TRBV27 with TRBJ2-7; D remains unclear. This CDR3 region has 13 residues. Per germline, CDR1 MNHEY and CDR2 SMNVEV (reference sequence). V lost 2 bases to trimming and J lost 0 bases, with 5 bases between them.

The V and J genes are TRBV5-1 and TRBJ1-5, with a possible D match to TRBD1 (6 bases). The germline CDR1 and CDR2 sequences are SGHRS and YFSETQ. This CDR3 comprises 13 residues. The ends were cut back, 4 bases at V and 5 bases at J, with 10 bases in the middle. CDR3 amino acids: CASSLQGDQPQHF. The CDR3 DNA reads TGCGCCAGCAGCCTACAGGGTGATCAGCCCCAGCATTTT.

CDR3 residues: CSARDRGYTF. The CDR3 region has the DNA TGCAGTGCCAGGGACAGGGGCTACACCTTC. This chain joins TRBV20-1 and TRBJ1-2, with 8 bases matching TRBD1. Unmatched junction bases numbered 2, after V lost 6 bases and J lost 8 bases. This CDR3 contains 10 residues. CDR1 is DFQATT and CDR2 is SNEGSKA in the germline V gene (reference sequence).

The chain has TRBV4-1 and TRBJ1-1; no firm D call. V was cut by 1 base and J by 1 base, with 13 bases left in between. In germline, CDR1 is MGHRA, CDR2 YSYEKL. The CDR3 is made up of 16 amino acids. CDR3 residues: CASSQGLAISNTEAFF. The CDR3 DNA follows: TGCGCCAGCAGCCAAGGGTTGGCCATTTCGAACACTGAAGCTTTCTTT.

This sequence joins TRBV12-5 and TRBJ2-2, with a tentative D call TRBD2 (6 bases). CDR1 is LGHNT and CDR2 is FRNRAP in the germline V gene. This CDR3 is 14 amino acids long. V dropped 2 bases and J dropped 7 bases, with 11 bases sitting between them. The CDR3 here is CASGLTLTSGELFF. The CDR3 region has the DNA TGTGCTAGTGGTTTGACCCTGACTAGCGGGGAGCTGTTTTTT.

The chain is built from TRBV30 and TRBJ2-7, with TRBD2 matching 7 bases. The V gene's germline CDR1 is GTSNPN and CDR2 SVGIG (reference sequence). With V trimmed by 1 base and J by 6 bases, 9 bases remained unmatched. This CDR3 comprises 14 residues. The chain's CDR3 is CAWSALLASGEQYF. DNA of the CDR3: TGTGCCTGGAGTGCGTTACTAGCGAGCGGCGAGCAGTACTTC.

V and J are TRBV7-2 and TRBJ1-2, with 8 bases fitting TRBD1. CDR1 is SGHTA, CDR2 FQGNSA, per germline. Unmatched junction bases numbered 4, after V lost 6 bases and J lost 4 bases. This CDR3 is 13 amino acids long. Here the CDR3 DNA reads TGTGCCAGCAGACCGGGACAGGCCTATGGCTACACCTTC. Protein product: CASRPGQAYGYTF.

As regards this clone: One end of the junction varies from germline; a read error may be responsible. The chain is built from TRBV28 and TRBJ2-6; a possible D gene is TRBD2 (5 bases). Germline CDR1 reads MDHEN; CDR2 reads SYDVKM. The CDR3 has 15 residues. For the CDR3, the DNA is TGTGCCAGCAGTGAGGGAAATCCTGGAGCCAACGTCCTGACTTTC. Its translation is CASSEGNPGANVLTF.

This CDR3 is CASSQDWGGNTEAFF. As DNA, the CDR3 is TGCGCCAGCAGCCAAGATTGGGGGGGGAACACTGAAGCTTTCTTT. This chain uses TRBV4-1 with TRBJ1-1; tentative D call: TRBD1 (5 bases). The CDR3 loop spans 15 amino acids. The V gene's germline CDR1 is MGHRA and CDR2 YSYEKL. Trimming left V 0 bases short and J 1 base short, with 9 bases between.

This rearrangement joins TRBV2 to TRBJ1-1; D is unresolved. The germline gives CDR1 SNHLY, CDR2 FYNNEI. The CDR3 sequence is 13 residues long. The V and J ends lost 6 bases and 4 bases respectively, with 12 bases between them. Here the CDR3 reads CASSLAGSTEAFF. CDR3 nucleotides: TGTGCCAGCAGCCTAGCTGGTAGCACTGAAGCTTTCTTT. Complete variable domain (other parts from reference TRBV2 and TRBJ1-1): EPEVTQTPSHQVTQMGQEVILRCVPISNHLYFYWYRQILGQKVEFLVSFYNNEISEKSEIFDDQFSVERPDGSNFTLKIRSTKLEDSAMYFCASSLAGSTEAFFGQGTRLTVV.

This clone was observed many times. Here the CDR3 DNA reads TGTGCCAGCAGCGTAGGCGGGGGGGTCCACCGGGACATTCTTTATGGCTACACCTTC. This sequence encodes CASSVGGGVHRDILYGYTF. V and J are TRBV9 and TRBJ1-2; TRBD1 is a possible D gene (6 bases). The CDR3 is made up of 19 amino acids. CDR1 is SGDLS and CDR2 is YYNGEE in the germline V gene. Trimming took 0 bases from V and 5 from J, leaving 26 bases between them.

The chain employs TRBV11-2 and TRBJ2-3; a weak D match, TRBD2 (5 bases). The V end was cut by 2 bases, the J end by 2 bases, with 8 bases between. CDR3 length: 14 amino acids. The germline CDR1 and CDR2 sequences are SGHAT and FQNNGV. The CDR3 DNA is TGTGCCAGCAGCTTACGGGGATCCACAGATACGCAGTATTTT. Protein product: CASSLRGSTDTQYF.

The V call is TRBV6-1, the J call TRBJ1-1, with a possible D match to TRBD1 (5 bases). V gave up 5 bases and J gave up 0 bases, with 13 bases separating them. This CDR3 has 15 residues. Germline V gene lookup returns CDR1 MNHNS and CDR2 SASEGT. The chain's CDR3 is CASSSRGTVNTEAFF. DNA of the CDR3: TGTGCCAGCAGTTCGCGTGGGACGGTGAACACTGAAGCTTTCTTT.

The chain employs TRBV30 and TRBJ2-3; D is possibly TRBD1 (5 bases). This CDR3 is built from 13 residues. Trimming pared 0 bases from V and 6 bases from J, leaving 10 bases between. Germline CDR1 reads GTSNPN; CDR2 reads SVGIG (reference sequence). CDR3 sequence (DNA): TGTGCCTGGAGTGTAGGTGGGGCGGATACGCAGTATTTT. It translates to CAWSVGGADTQYF.

On this clone: Distinct nucleotide sequences in the sample also encode this CDR3. This chain links TRBV9 with TRBJ2-7, with D unresolved. This CDR3 is built from 13 residues. V dropped 2 bases and J dropped 2 bases, with 8 bases sitting between them. CDR1 and CDR2 from the germline V gene are SGDLS and YYNGEE. DNA of the CDR3: TGTGCCAGCAGCGTGGGCGTCACCTACGAGCAGTACTTC. Translating gives CASSVGVTYEQYF.

V and J are TRBV9 and TRBJ2-3; unclear D gene. The CDR3 is made up of 14 amino acids. The V gene's germline CDR1 is SGDLS and CDR2 YYNGEE. V dropped 4 bases and J dropped 2 bases, with 11 bases sitting between them. The CDR3 coding sequence is TGTGCCAGCAGCCTCGCGCAGCACACAGATACGCAGTATTTT. It yields the protein CASSLAQHTDTQYF.